This T cell receptor beta chain originates from a study of blood T cell repertoires in COVID-19. About the study: PBMCs, B-cell-depleted T cells, or T cells provided the cDNA or gDNA that made up the material.

Original methodology: By means of reference gene primer amplification, nucleated cell counts were estimated. Profiled with immunoSEQ multiplex PCR; TCRdb holds only in-frame clones, not every one. V, J and clone size derive from that table, while D and trimming were established from the DNA sequence. This sample has around 70,000 clones; 87% occur once, and the top ten carry 11%. Trimming left V 4 bases short and J 4 bases short, with 11 bases between. Germline CDR1 and CDR2: SGHNT and YYREEE (reference sequence). This CDR3 has 13 residues. Sequencing input: peripheral blood. This chain joins TRBV5-4 and TRBJ1-1; D is uncertain. The receptor comes from a woman aged 18-29 years with acute or convalescent COVID-19. CDR3 sequence: CASSAWPGTEAFF. The CDR3, as DNA: TGTGCCAGCAGCGCCTGGCCAGGCACTGAAGCTTTCTTT. The whole variable domain, filled in from reference TRBV5-4 and TRBJ1-1, reads ETGVTQSPTHLIKTRGQQVTLRCSSQSGHNTVSWYQQALGQGPQFIFQYYREEENGRGNFPPRFSGLQFPNYSSELNVNALELDDSALYLCASSAWPGTEAFFGQGTRLTVV.